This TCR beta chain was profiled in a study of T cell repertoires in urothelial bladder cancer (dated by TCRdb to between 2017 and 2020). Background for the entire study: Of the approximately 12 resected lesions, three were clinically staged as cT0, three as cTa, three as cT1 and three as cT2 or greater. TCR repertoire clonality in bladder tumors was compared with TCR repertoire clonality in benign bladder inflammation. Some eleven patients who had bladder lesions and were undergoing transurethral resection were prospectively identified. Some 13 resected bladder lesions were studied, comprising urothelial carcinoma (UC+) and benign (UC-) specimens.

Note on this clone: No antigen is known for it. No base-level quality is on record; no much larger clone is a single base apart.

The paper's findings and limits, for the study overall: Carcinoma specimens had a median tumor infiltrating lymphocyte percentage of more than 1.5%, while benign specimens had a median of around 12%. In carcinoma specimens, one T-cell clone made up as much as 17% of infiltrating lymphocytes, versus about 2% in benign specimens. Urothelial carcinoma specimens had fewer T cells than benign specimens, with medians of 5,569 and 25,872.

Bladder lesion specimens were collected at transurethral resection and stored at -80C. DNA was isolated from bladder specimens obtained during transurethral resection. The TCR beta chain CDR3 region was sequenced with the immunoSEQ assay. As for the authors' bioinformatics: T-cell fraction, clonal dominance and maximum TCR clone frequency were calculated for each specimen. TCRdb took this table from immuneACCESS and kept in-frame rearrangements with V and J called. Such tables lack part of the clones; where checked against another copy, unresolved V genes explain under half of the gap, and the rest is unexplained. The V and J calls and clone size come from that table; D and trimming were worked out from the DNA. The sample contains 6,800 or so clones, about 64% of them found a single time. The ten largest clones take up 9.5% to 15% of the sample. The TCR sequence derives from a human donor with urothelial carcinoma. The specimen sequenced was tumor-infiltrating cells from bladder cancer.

This receptor has the CDR3 CASSLRGGRGADTQYF. The DNA is as follows: TGTGCCAGCAGCTTGCGCGGGGGGCGCGGCGCAGATACGCAGTATTTT. The rearranged chain carries TRBV5-6 and TRBJ2-3; 8 central bases correspond to TRBD2. Its CDR3 holds 16 amino acids, cysteine through phenylalanine. Just the 48-base CDR3 DNA is kept, in frame starting at base 1. V loses 1 base at its end and J loses 4 bases; junction bases beyond the gene matches: 8. From a lookup of the germline V gene, CDR1 and CDR2 are SGHDT and YYEEEE.